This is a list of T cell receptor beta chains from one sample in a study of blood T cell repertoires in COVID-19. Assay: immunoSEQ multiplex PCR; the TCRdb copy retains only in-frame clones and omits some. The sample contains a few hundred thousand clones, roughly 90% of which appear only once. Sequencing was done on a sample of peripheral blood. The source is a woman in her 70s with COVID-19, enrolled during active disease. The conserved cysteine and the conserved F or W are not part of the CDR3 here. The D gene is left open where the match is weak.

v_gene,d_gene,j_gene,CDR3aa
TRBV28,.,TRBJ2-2,ASSFQRAGELF
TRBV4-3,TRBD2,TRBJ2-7,ASSQDAWGGTRSYEQY
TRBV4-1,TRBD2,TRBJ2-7,ASSHGLAGSTYEQY
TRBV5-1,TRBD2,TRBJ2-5,ASSLAGGTSGQETQY
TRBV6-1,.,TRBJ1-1,ASSEVDRLNTEAF
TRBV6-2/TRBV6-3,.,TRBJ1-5,ASSYSRGNQPQH
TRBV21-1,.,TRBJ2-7,ASSKDRERGGFDEQY
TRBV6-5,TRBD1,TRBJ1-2,ASVEAGGISYGYT
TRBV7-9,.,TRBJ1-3,ASSFSMTGNTIY
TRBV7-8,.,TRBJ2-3,ASSIFDINTDTQY
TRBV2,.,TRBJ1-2,ASSEGSLVFWT
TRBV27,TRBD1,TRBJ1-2,ASSSPGQGAYGYT
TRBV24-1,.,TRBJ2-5,ATSDLQPGQETQY
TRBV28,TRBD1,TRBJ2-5,ASSLIGTGGRETQY
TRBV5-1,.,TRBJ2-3,ASSLLPGSTDTQY
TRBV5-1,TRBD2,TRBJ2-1,ASSLANPGLAGLNSYNEQF
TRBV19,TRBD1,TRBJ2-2,ASRQGANTGELF
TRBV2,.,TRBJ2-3,ASMWGPLTDTQY
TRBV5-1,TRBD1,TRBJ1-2,ASSSQGANGYT
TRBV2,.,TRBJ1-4,ASSATGLKSEKLF
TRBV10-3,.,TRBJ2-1,AISELTGYNEQF
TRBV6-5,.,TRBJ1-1,ASSYSPGLHTEAF
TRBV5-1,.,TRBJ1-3,ASSLQGQDTIY
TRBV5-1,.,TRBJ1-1,ASSPEGGNTEAF
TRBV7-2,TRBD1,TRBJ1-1,ASSLTGGTEAF
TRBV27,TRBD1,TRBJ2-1,ATRTGGPNEQF
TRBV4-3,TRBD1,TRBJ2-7,ASSQVQGDRNEQY
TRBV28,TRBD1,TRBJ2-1,ASRPRGTGYNEQF
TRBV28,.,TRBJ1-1,ASSTEPVAF
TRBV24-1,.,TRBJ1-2,ATSDFADYGYT
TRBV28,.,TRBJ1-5,ASHSGLSQPQH
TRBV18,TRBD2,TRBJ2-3,ASSTRLAGDPDTQY
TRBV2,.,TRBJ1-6,ASLRDNYNSPLH